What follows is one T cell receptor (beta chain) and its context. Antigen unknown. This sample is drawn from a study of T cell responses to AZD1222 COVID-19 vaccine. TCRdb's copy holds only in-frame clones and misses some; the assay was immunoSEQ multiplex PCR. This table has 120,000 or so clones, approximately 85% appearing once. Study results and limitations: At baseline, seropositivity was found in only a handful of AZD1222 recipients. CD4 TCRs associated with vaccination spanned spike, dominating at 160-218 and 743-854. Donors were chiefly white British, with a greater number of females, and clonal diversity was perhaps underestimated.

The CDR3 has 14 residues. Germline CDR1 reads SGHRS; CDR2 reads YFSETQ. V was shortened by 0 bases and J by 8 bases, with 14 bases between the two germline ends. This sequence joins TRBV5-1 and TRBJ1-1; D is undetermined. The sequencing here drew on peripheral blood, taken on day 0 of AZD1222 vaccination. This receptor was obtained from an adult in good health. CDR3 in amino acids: CASSLVLGSGEAFF. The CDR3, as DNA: TGCGCCAGCAGCTTGGTCCTGGGTTCTGGAGAAGCTTTCTTT.